The clone carrying this TCR beta chain was counted at least ten times. Its target is unknown. TCRdb re-called the RT-PCR reads with MiXCR, one entry per CDR3 protein. Of around 490,000 distinct CDR3 sequences detected, 6.5% to 8% appear once; the ten largest clones hold 10% to 15%. The sample comes from a study of response to subunit inactivated influenza vaccine. Points from the study as a whole: With each seasonal influenza vaccination, the authors suggested, few new T cells are recruited.

Germline lookup yields CDR1 DFQATT and CDR2 SNEGSKA (reference sequence). The V gene lost 1 base and the J gene lost 1 base, with 6 bases spanning the gap. The CDR3 is 13 residues long. The rearrangement joins TRBV20-1 to TRBJ2-3; D is unresolved. The origin of this receptor is a man in his fifties or sixties who received an inactivated influenza vaccine. Material: PBMCs from blood, obtained around 25 months after vaccination. CDR3 coding DNA: TGCAGTGCTAGAGTTGGAGGCACAGATACGCAGTATTTT. This sequence encodes CSARVGGTDTQYF.